The 17 T cell receptor beta chains reported below all come from one sample, sequenced in a study of shared clonotypes between healthy human individuals. Repertoires were generated with immunoSEQ multiplex PCR, while TCRdb's copy carries only in-frame clones and drops some. The sample lists some 500,000 clones, 95% to 97% occurring once. The sequenced material came from naive CD4+ T cells sorted from blood. The subset denotes: CD45RA+ positively selected. Source of these receptors: a woman in her thirties in good health.

The CDR3 DNA reads TGTGCCAGCAGTTTCTGGCTAGCGGCACAAGAGACCCAGTACTTC. It yields the protein CASSFWLAAQETQYF. The gene calls are TRBV28 and TRBJ2-5; 7 bases are shared with TRBD2. Per the germline V gene, CDR1 is MDHEN and CDR2 is SYDVKM. The CDR3 has 15 amino acids. V lost 3 bases to trimming and J lost 2 bases; unmatched junction nucleotides: 6.

This sequence joins TRBV5-1 and TRBJ2-3; possibly TRBD2 for D (6 bases). Germline CDR1 and CDR2: SGHRS and YFSETQ. V was shortened by 0 bases and J by 2 bases, with 13 bases between the two germline ends. The CDR3 covers 16 residues. The CDR3 DNA is TGCGCCAGCAGCTTGGGGCCGTTGGGACTCACAGATACGCAGTATTTT. The encoded protein is CASSLGPLGLTDTQYF. The whole variable domain, filled in from reference TRBV5-1 and TRBJ2-3, reads KAGVTQTPRYLIKTRGQQVTLSCSPISGHRSVSWYQQTPGQGLQFLFEYFSETQRNKGNFPGRFSGRQFSNSRSEMNVSTLELGDSALYLCASSLGPLGLTDTQYFGPGTRLTVL.

The CDR3 coding sequence is TGTGCCAGCAGTTTATTTTCGGGAGGGCCCTACGAGCAGTACTTC. Protein sequence: CASSLFSGGPYEQYF. V is TRBV27 and J is TRBJ2-7; 8 positions agree with TRBD2. V shed 1 base and J 2 bases; nucleotides not matched to a gene: 4. Germline lookup yields CDR1 MNHEY and CDR2 SMNVEV (reference sequence). The length of the CDR3 is 15 residues.

The rearrangement uses TRBV19 and TRBJ1-2; TRBD1 matches 7 bases. Germline CDR1 reads LNHDA; CDR2 reads SQIVND (reference sequence). Unmatched junction bases numbered 6, after V lost 1 base and J lost 4 bases. This CDR3 contains 15 residues. This chain's CDR3 is CASSIGTGQSYGYTF. CDR3 nucleotides: TGTGCCAGTAGTATAGGAACGGGACAGAGCTATGGCTACACCTTC.

The chain links TRBV7-9 to TRBJ1-5, with 9 bases matching TRBD1. The CDR3 contains 15 residues. The V and J ends lost 6 bases and 7 bases, in that order; junction bases with no gene match: 10. CDR1 is SEHNR and CDR2 is FQNEAQ in the germline V gene (reference sequence). CDR3 nucleotides: TGTGCCAGCAGTCCCGGGACAGGGACGACGCAGCCCCAGCATTTT. Amino acids: CASSPGTGTTQPQHF.

The chain is built from TRBV7-2 and TRBJ2-7; TRBD2 might be the D (5 bases). The CDR3 sequence is 14 residues long. V lost 2 bases and J 3 bases, leaving 11 bases between the germline ends. Germline CDR1 SGHTA, CDR2 FQGNSA. The CDR3 DNA is TGTGCCAGCAGCTTAAGTCAGCGGCTCTACGAGCAGTACTTC. Translation: CASSLSQRLYEQYF.

CDR3: CASRRRGTLTYEQYF. For the CDR3, the DNA is TGTGCCAGCAGACGGCGCGGGACCCTGACCTACGAGCAGTACTTC. The rearrangement uses TRBV19 and TRBJ2-7, with D possibly matching TRBD2 (6 bases). Looked up from germline, CDR1 is LNHDA and CDR2 is SQIVND (reference sequence). This CDR3 contains 15 residues. The ends were cut back, 9 bases at V and 2 bases at J, with 20 bases in the middle.

The J gene is TRBJ2-7, the V gene TRBV5-1; D might be TRBD2 (6 bases). CDR1 and CDR2 from the germline V gene are SGHRS and YFSETQ. The CDR3 consists of 14 residues. V was clipped by 0 bases and J by 3 bases, with 10 bases between them. The CDR3 spells CASSLVVGGYEQYF. Here the CDR3 DNA reads TGCGCCAGCAGCTTGGTCGTGGGGGGCTACGAGCAGTACTTC.

The chain employs TRBV27 and TRBJ1-2, with 9 bases identical to TRBD1. The CDR3 length is 13 residues. From germline, CDR1 is MNHEY and CDR2 SMNVEV (reference sequence). The J segment lost 6 bases and the V segment lost 6 bases, leaving 5 bases of the junction unmatched. The CDR3 is CASRLQGADGYTF. CDR3 in DNA: TGTGCCAGCAGACTACAGGGGGCTGATGGCTACACCTTC.

The chain has TRBV4-1 and TRBJ1-1; no clear D. Looked up from germline, CDR1 is MGHRA and CDR2 is YSYEKL. The CDR3 runs 14 residues. V was shortened by 4 bases and J by 3 bases, with 12 bases between the two germline ends. The CDR3 region has the DNA TGCGCCAGCAGCCTACAGACCTCGGACACTGAAGCTTTCTTT. The encoded protein is CASSLQTSDTEAFF.

This sequence joins TRBV6-4 and TRBJ2-3; TRBD2 matches 8 bases. Trimming cost V 4 bases and J 4 bases; bases outside gene matches: 4. This CDR3 comprises 14 residues. Germline-derived CDR1 and CDR2 are MRHNA and SNTAGT. CDR3 in DNA: TGTGCCAGCAGTGTGACTAGCGAGGCAGATACGCAGTATTTT. Protein sequence: CASSVTSEADTQYF.

The table lists this clone with a count of one. The chain employs TRBV2 and TRBJ2-1; perhaps D is TRBD1 or TRBD2 (5 bases each). V lost 6 bases to trimming and J lost 12 bases, with 12 bases between them. From germline, CDR1 is SNHLY and CDR2 FYNNEI. The CDR3 is 11 amino acids. The CDR3 bases are TGTGCCAGCAGCGAGGGGACCGTGCAGTTCTTC. As protein: CASSEGTVQFF.

This chain connects TRBV11-2 to TRBJ2-7, with TRBD2 identical over 8 bases. Trimming cost V 7 bases and J 5 bases; bases outside gene matches: 13. This CDR3 is 15 amino acids long. Germline V gene sequence: CDR1 SGHAT, CDR2 FQNNGV. In DNA, the CDR3 is TGTGCCAGCACCCGACGGGGGGGCGCGGTCAACGAGCAGTACTTC. Protein sequence: CASTRRGGAVNEQYF.

The chain links TRBV28 to TRBJ1-2; 12 bases match TRBD1. This CDR3 contains 16 residues. J gave up 3 bases and V 6 bases, and 8 bases lay outside the gene matches. Germline values: CDR1 MDHEN, CDR2 SYDVKM. CDR3 DNA: TGTGCCAGCAGCCGGGACAGGGGGCACAGGGACTATGGCTACACCTTC. It is translated as CASSRDRGHRDYGYTF.

This sequence joins TRBV27 and TRBJ2-2, with D hard to call. The CDR3 extends over 14 amino acids. CDR1 MNHEY and CDR2 SMNVEV come from the germline V gene (reference sequence). Trimming stripped 6 bases from V and 3 bases from J, with 11 bases between. CDR3 DNA: TGTGCCAGCAGCACTGACCAGTACACCGGGGAGCTGTTTTTT. Its protein product is CASSTDQYTGELFF.

This chain links TRBV2 with TRBJ1-1; D is possibly TRBD1 (6 bases). Germline lookup yields CDR1 SNHLY and CDR2 FYNNEI. The CDR3 is 14 residues long. The ends were cut back, 6 bases at V and 0 bases at J, with 11 bases in the middle. The CDR3: CASRSGALNTEAFF. The CDR3 DNA reads as TGTGCCAGCAGATCGGGGGCCTTGAACACTGAAGCTTTCTTT.

The chain links TRBV5-1 to TRBJ2-7, with D unresolved. V lost 4 bases to trimming and J lost 2 bases, with 16 bases between them. Germline V lookup: CDR1 SGHRS, CDR2 YFSETQ. This CDR3 comprises 15 residues. The CDR3 DNA follows: TGCGCCAGCAGCCCCGCTCAATGGTCGACCTACGAGCAGTACTTC. Translating gives CASSPAQWSTYEQYF.